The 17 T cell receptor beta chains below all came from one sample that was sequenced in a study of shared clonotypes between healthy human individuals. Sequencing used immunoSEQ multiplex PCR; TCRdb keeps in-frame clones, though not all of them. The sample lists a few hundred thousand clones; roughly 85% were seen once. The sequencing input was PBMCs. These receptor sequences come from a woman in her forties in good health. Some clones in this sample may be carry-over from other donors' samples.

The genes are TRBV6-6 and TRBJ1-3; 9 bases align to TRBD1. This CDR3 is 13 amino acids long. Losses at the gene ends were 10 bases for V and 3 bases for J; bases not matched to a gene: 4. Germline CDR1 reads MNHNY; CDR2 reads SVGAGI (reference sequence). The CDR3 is CAIQGANGNTIYF. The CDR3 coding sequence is TGTGCCATACAGGGGGCTAATGGAAACACCATATATTTT.

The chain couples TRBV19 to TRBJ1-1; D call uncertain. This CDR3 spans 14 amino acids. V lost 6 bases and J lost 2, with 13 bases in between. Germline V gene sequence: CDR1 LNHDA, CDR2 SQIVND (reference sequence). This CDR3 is CASSNPGTNTEAFF. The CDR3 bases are TGTGCCAGTAGCAATCCGGGAACCAACACTGAAGCTTTCTTT.

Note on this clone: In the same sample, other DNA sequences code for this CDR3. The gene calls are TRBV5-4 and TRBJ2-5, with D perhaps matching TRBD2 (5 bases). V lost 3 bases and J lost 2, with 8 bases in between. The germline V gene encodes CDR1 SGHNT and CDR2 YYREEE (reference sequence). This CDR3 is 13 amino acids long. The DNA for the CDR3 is TGTGCCAGCAGCTACCGGGGACAAGAGACCCAGTACTTC. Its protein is CASSYRGQETQYF.

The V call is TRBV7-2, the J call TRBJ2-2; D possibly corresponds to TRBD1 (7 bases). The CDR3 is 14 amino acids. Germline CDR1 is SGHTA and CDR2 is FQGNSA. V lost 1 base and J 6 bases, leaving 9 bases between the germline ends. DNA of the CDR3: TGTGCCAGCAGCTTAGTCAGGGGGGCCGGGGAGCTGTTTTTT. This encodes CASSLVRGAGELFF. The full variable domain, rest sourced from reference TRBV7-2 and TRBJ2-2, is GAGVSQSPSNKVTEKGKDVELRCDPISGHTALYWYRQSLGQGLEFLIYFQGNSAPDKSGLPSDRFSAERTGGSVSTLTIQRTQQEDSAVYLCASSLVRGAGELFFGEGSRLTVL.

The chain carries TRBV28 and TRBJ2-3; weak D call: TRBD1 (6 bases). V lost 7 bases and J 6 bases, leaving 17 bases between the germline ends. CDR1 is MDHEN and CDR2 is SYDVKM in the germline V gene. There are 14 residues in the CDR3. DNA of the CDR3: TGTGCCAGCAACAGCGCCGCAGGGGCCGATACGCAGTATTTT. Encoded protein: CASNSAAGADTQYF.

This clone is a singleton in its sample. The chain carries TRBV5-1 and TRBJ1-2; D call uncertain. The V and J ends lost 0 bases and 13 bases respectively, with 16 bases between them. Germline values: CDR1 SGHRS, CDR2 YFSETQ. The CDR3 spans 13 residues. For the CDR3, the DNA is TGCGCCAGCAGCTTGGATGCCCGGTCCGACCCCACCTTC. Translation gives CASSLDARSDPTF.

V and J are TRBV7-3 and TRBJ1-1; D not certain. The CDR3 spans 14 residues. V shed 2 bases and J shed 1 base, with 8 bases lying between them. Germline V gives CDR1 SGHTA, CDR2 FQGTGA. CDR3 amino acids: CASSLFGENTEAFF. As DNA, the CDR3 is TGTGCCAGCAGCTTATTTGGGGAGAACACTGAAGCTTTCTTT.

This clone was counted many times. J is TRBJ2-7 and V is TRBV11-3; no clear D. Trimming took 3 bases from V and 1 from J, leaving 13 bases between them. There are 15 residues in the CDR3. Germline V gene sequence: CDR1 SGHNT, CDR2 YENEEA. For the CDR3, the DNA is TGTGCCAGCAGCTTTGATACTACCCGATCCTACGAGCAGTACTTC. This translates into CASSFDTTRSYEQYF. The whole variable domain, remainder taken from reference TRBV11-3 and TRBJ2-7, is EAGVVQSPRYKIIEKKQPVAFWCNPISGHNTLYWYLQNLGQGPELLIRYENEEAVDDSQLPKDRFSAERLKGVDSTLKIQPAELGDSAVYLCASSFDTTRSYEQYFGPGTRLTVT.

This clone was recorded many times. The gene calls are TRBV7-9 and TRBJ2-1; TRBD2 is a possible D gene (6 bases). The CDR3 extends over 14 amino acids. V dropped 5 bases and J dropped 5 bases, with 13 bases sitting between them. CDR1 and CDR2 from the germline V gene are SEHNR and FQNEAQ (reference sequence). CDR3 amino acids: CASSPLAVNNEQFF. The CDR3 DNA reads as TGTGCCAGCAGCCCCTTAGCGGTTAACAATGAGCAGTTCTTC.

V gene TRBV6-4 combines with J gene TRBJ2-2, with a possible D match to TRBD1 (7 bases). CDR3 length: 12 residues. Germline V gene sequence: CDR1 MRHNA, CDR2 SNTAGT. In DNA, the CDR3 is TGTCCCGCGGGACAGAAATCCGGGGAGCTGTTTTTT. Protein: CPAGQKSGELFF.

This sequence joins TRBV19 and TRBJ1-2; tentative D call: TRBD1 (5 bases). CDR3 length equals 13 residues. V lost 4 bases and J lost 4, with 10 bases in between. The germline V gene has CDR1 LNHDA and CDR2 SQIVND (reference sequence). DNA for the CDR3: TGTGCCAGTAGTACCGGGGGAGTCTATGGCTACACCTTC. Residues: CASSTGGVYGYTF.

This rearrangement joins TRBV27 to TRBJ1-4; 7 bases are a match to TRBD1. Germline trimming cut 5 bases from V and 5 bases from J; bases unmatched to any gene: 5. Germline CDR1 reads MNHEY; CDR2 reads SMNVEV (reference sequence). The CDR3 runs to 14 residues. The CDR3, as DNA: TGTGCCAGCAGTGTTCCGGGACAGAATGAAAAACTGTTTTTT. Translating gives CASSVPGQNEKLFF.

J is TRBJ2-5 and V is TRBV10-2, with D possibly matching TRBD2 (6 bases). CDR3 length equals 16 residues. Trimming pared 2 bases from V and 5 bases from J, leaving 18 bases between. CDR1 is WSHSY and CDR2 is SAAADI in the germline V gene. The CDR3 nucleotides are TGCGCCAGCAGTGAGCCTGGGCCGGGAGCGGTGGAGACCCAGTACTTC. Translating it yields CASSEPGPGAVETQYF.

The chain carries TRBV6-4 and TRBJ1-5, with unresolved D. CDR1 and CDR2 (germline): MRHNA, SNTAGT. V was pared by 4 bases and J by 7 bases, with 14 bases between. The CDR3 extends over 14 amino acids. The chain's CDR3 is CASSVLPGIQPQHF. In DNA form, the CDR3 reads TGTGCCAGCAGTGTTCTTCCGGGTATACAGCCCCAGCATTTT.

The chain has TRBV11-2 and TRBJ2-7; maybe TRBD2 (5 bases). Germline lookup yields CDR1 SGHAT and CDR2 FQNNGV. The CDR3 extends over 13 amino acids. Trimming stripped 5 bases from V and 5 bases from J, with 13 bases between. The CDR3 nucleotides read TGTGCCAGCAGCCCCTCAACGGGGAACGAGCAGTACTTC. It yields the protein CASSPSTGNEQYF.

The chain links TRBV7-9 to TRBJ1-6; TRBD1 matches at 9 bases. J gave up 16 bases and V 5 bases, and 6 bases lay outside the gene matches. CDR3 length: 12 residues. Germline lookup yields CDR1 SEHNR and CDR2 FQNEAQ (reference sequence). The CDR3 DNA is TGTGCCAGCAGCCCAAGCGACAGGGGGCTCCACTTT. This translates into CASSPSDRGLHF.

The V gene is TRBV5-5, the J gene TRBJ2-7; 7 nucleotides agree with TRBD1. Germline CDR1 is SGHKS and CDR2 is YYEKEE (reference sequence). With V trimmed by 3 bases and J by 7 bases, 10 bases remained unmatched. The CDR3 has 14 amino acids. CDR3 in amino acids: CASSWDSGGMEQYF. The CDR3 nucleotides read TGTGCCAGCAGCTGGGACAGTGGTGGAATGGAGCAGTACTTC.